This is a list of T cell receptor beta chains from one sample in a study of T cell repertoires in cytomegalovirus infection. No antigen has been identified for these receptors. TCRdb reprocessed the reads via MiXCR and lists one record per CDR3 protein. This table has fewer than 900,000 distinct CDR3 sequences, 29% appearing once. The sequencing here drew on cultured CD8+ T cells from PBMCs, taken from culture after CMV antigen stimulation. These receptors came from a human donor in good health (CMV status not recorded). Some clones in this sample may be carry-over from other donors' samples. Both conserved end residues are part of each CDR3. The D gene is left open where the match is weak. Clone size is shown for a subset of rows, as once, few, many or a class of expanded clone.

abundance: few
j_gene: TRBJ1-5
v_gene: TRBV11-3
d_gene: NA
CDR3nt: TGTGCCAGACACCCCCGGACAGTTAGCAATCAGCCCCAGCATTTT
CDR3aa: CARHPRTVSNQPQHF

abundance: NA
j_gene: TRBJ2-3
v_gene: TRBV28
d_gene: NA
CDR3nt: TGTGCCAGCAGTTCGACGACAGTCCGCGGGGCAGATACGCAGTATTTT
CDR3aa: CASSSTTVRGADTQYF

abundance: NA
j_gene: TRBJ2-1
v_gene: TRBV19
d_gene: TRBD2
CDR3nt: TGTGCCAGTAGTATACCTAGCGGGGGCTACAATGAGCAGTTCTTC
CDR3aa: CASSIPSGGYNEQFF

abundance: NA
j_gene: TRBJ2-1
v_gene: TRBV4-1
d_gene: NA
CDR3nt: TGCGCCAGCAGCCAAGAACCGCACAATGTGCAGTTCTTC
CDR3aa: CASSQEPHNVQFF

abundance: few
j_gene: TRBJ1-2
v_gene: TRBV12-5
d_gene: NA
CDR3nt: TGTGCTAGTGGTTCGACTCTCTCTAACTATGGCTACACCTTC
CDR3aa: CASGSTLSNYGYTF

abundance: NA
j_gene: TRBJ1-2
v_gene: TRBV5-4
d_gene: NA
CDR3nt: TGTGCCAGCAGCTTGGTTGGTGGCAGAGGGATTGATGGCTACACCTTC
CDR3aa: CASSLVGGRGIDGYTF

abundance: NA
j_gene: TRBJ2-7
v_gene: TRBV12-3/TRBV12-4
d_gene: TRBD2
CDR3nt: TGTGCCAGCACCCCTCGGGGGGGGTTCTACGAGCAGTACTTC
CDR3aa: CASTPRGGFYEQYF

abundance: few
j_gene: TRBJ2-5
v_gene: TRBV6-6
d_gene: NA
CDR3nt: TGTGCCAGCAGTTACTCGATCGGGGGAAACCAAGAGACCCAGTACTTC
CDR3aa: CASSYSIGGNQETQYF

abundance: NA
j_gene: TRBJ2-5
v_gene: TRBV27
d_gene: NA
CDR3nt: TGTGCCAGCAGTTTGGGGAACTACCAAGAGACCCAGTACTTC
CDR3aa: CASSLGNYQETQYF

abundance: once
j_gene: TRBJ2-5
v_gene: TRBV9
d_gene: TRBD1
CDR3nt: TGTGCCAGCAGCGTAGAAGGACAGGGGTGGCAAGAGACCCAGTACTTC
CDR3aa: CASSVEGQGWQETQYF

abundance: NA
j_gene: TRBJ2-3
v_gene: TRBV29-1
d_gene: TRBD2
CDR3nt: TGCAGCGTTGGGGGACTAGACTTCACAGATACGCAGTATTTT
CDR3aa: CSVGGLDFTDTQYF

abundance: few
j_gene: TRBJ1-6
v_gene: TRBV7-6
d_gene: TRBD1
CDR3nt: TGTGCCAGCAGCCCCGACAGGGAAGCGGGTTCACCCCTCCACTTT
CDR3aa: CASSPDREAGSPLHF

abundance: NA
j_gene: TRBJ2-1
v_gene: TRBV27
d_gene: NA
CDR3nt: TGTGCCAGCAGTTTGGAGACTAGTGGATTAGCTGAGCAGTTCTTC
CDR3aa: CASSLETSGLAEQFF

abundance: NA
j_gene: TRBJ2-2
v_gene: TRBV12-3/TRBV12-4
d_gene: NA
CDR3nt: TGTGCCAGCACCCTGCCTGGGGAGCTGTTTTTT
CDR3aa: CASTLPGELFF

abundance: NA
j_gene: TRBJ2-3
v_gene: TRBV25-1
d_gene: NA
CDR3nt: TGTGCCAGCAGGACGAGGGGGGGCGGCACAGATACGCAGTATTTT
CDR3aa: CASRTRGGGTDTQYF

abundance: once
j_gene: TRBJ1-1
v_gene: TRBV7-9
d_gene: NA
CDR3nt: TGTGCCAGCAGCCGTATCGCTGAAGCTTTCTTT
CDR3aa: CASSRIAEAFF

abundance: few
j_gene: TRBJ1-2
v_gene: TRBV7-9
d_gene: TRBD1
CDR3nt: TGTGCCAGCAGCGCGGGACAGTTCTATGGCTACACCTTC
CDR3aa: CASSAGQFYGYTF

abundance: few
j_gene: TRBJ1-2
v_gene: TRBV6-2/TRBV6-3
d_gene: NA
CDR3nt: TGTGCCAGCACCGGACAGTCCCCAAATGGCTACACCTTC
CDR3aa: CASTGQSPNGYTF

abundance: few
j_gene: TRBJ2-1
v_gene: TRBV12-3/TRBV12-4
d_gene: NA
CDR3nt: TGTGCCAGCAGTGCCGGGACACGAGATGAGCAGTTCTTC
CDR3aa: CASSAGTRDEQFF

abundance: once
j_gene: TRBJ2-1
v_gene: TRBV20-1
d_gene: NA
CDR3nt: TGCAGTGCTAGTGGCGAGGGGGTAGGAGGCTACAATGAGCAGTTCTTC
CDR3aa: CSASGEGVGGYNEQFF

abundance: NA
j_gene: TRBJ2-1
v_gene: TRBV11-2
d_gene: NA
CDR3nt: TGTGCCAGCAGCCTCCACTTCTGGAACCTCTCCTACAATGAGCAGTTCTTC
CDR3aa: CASSLHFWNLSYNEQFF

abundance: few
j_gene: TRBJ2-2
v_gene: TRBV10-3
d_gene: TRBD2
CDR3nt: TGTGCCATCAGTGGGCCGGGACTAGACCGCAACACCGGGGAGCTGTTTTTT
CDR3aa: CAISGPGLDRNTGELFF

abundance: NA
j_gene: TRBJ2-5
v_gene: TRBV11-2
d_gene: TRBD1
CDR3nt: TGTGCCAGCAGCTTACATCAGGGGGCAGAGACCCAGTACTTC
CDR3aa: CASSLHQGAETQYF

abundance: many
j_gene: TRBJ1-2
v_gene: TRBV19
d_gene: TRBD1
CDR3nt: TGTGCCAGTAGTTTCCGGGACAGGGAAAACTATGGCTACACCTTC
CDR3aa: CASSFRDRENYGYTF

abundance: few
j_gene: TRBJ2-1
v_gene: TRBV5-4
d_gene: NA
CDR3nt: TGTGCCAGCAGCTTCGGGGACCTTACCGGGGTCAGCTCCTACAATGAGCAGTTCTTC
CDR3aa: CASSFGDLTGVSSYNEQFF

abundance: NA
j_gene: TRBJ1-1
v_gene: TRBV7-9
d_gene: NA
CDR3nt: TGTGCCAGCAGCACACCACTCACTGAAGCTTTCTTT
CDR3aa: CASSTPLTEAFF

abundance: many
j_gene: TRBJ2-1
v_gene: TRBV7-9
d_gene: NA
CDR3nt: TGTGCCAGCAGCTTAGCGAGCAATGAGCAGTTCTTC
CDR3aa: CASSLASNEQFF

abundance: NA
j_gene: TRBJ1-1
v_gene: TRBV7-8
d_gene: NA
CDR3nt: TGTGCCAGCAGCTTTCTTGACAGGCTGAACACTGAAGCTTTCTTT
CDR3aa: CASSFLDRLNTEAFF

abundance: once
j_gene: TRBJ1-1
v_gene: TRBV10-3
d_gene: TRBD1
CDR3nt: TGTGGGAGCACAGGGGACACTGAAGCTTTCTTT
CDR3aa: CGSTGDTEAFF

abundance: once
j_gene: TRBJ1-6
v_gene: TRBV19
d_gene: NA
CDR3nt: TGTGCCAGTAGTATAATGACCCATACTTCACCCCTCCACTTT
CDR3aa: CASSIMTHTSPLHF

abundance: few
j_gene: TRBJ2-1
v_gene: TRBV15
d_gene: TRBD1
CDR3nt: TGTGCCACCAGCAGAGAAAGGACAGGGTTCTACAATGAGCAGTTCTTC
CDR3aa: CATSRERTGFYNEQFF

abundance: many
j_gene: TRBJ1-6
v_gene: TRBV7-8
d_gene: NA
CDR3nt: TGTGCCAGCAGCCCGGGACCTCCGGAGTCACCCCTCCACTTT
CDR3aa: CASSPGPPESPLHF

abundance: once
j_gene: TRBJ2-7
v_gene: TRBV11-3
d_gene: NA
CDR3nt: TGTGCCAGCAGCTTGAGAGGAGGGGACCCCTACGAGCAGTACTTC
CDR3aa: CASSLRGGDPYEQYF

abundance: few
j_gene: TRBJ2-7
v_gene: TRBV10-3
d_gene: NA
CDR3nt: TGTGCCATCAGTGGACAGATCCACGAGCAGTACTTC
CDR3aa: CAISGQIHEQYF

abundance: NA
j_gene: TRBJ2-3
v_gene: TRBV6-6
d_gene: NA
CDR3nt: TGTGCCAGCACCGATTTCCGGATTCCAGATACGCAGTATTTT
CDR3aa: CASTDFRIPDTQYF

abundance: NA
j_gene: TRBJ2-1
v_gene: TRBV6-1
d_gene: TRBD2
CDR3nt: TGTGCCAGCAGTTGGGGGACTAGCGGGGGGGCCTATGAGCAGTTCTTC
CDR3aa: CASSWGTSGGAYEQFF

abundance: few
j_gene: TRBJ2-7
v_gene: TRBV5-6
d_gene: TRBD1
CDR3nt: TGTGCCAGCAGCTTTCCCTTCAGGGGGCGCGATCCCCACGAGCAGTACTTC
CDR3aa: CASSFPFRGRDPHEQYF

abundance: few
j_gene: TRBJ2-1
v_gene: TRBV5-8
d_gene: NA
CDR3nt: TGTGCCAGCACCAACATCCTACGGTTCTTC
CDR3aa: CASTNILRFF

abundance: few
j_gene: TRBJ1-1
v_gene: TRBV7-6
d_gene: TRBD1
CDR3nt: TGTGCCAGCAGCTTAGTTGCGTACAGGGGGCCCCCGAACACTGAAGCTTTCTTT
CDR3aa: CASSLVAYRGPPNTEAFF

abundance: NA
j_gene: TRBJ1-2
v_gene: TRBV5-5
d_gene: NA
CDR3nt: TGTGCCAGCAGCAATCCGGGACACCATGGGATTAACTATGGCTACACCTTC
CDR3aa: CASSNPGHHGINYGYTF

abundance: NA
j_gene: TRBJ2-1
v_gene: TRBV7-9
d_gene: TRBD1
CDR3nt: TGTGCCAGCAGCTCCACGCGGACAGGGGGCTCCTACAATGAGCAGTTCTTC
CDR3aa: CASSSTRTGGSYNEQFF

abundance: few
j_gene: TRBJ1-4
v_gene: TRBV7-2
d_gene: NA
CDR3nt: TGTGCCAGCAGCCGCTTTAGGGGCGCTGAGGATGAAAAACTGTTTTTT
CDR3aa: CASSRFRGAEDEKLFF

abundance: few
j_gene: TRBJ2-5
v_gene: TRBV7-6
d_gene: NA
CDR3nt: TGTGCCAGCAGCTTAGAGTTGGGGCAGGGGAGGCTAAAAGAGACCCAGTACTTC
CDR3aa: CASSLELGQGRLKETQYF

abundance: few
j_gene: TRBJ1-2
v_gene: TRBV7-6
d_gene: NA
CDR3nt: TGTGCCAGCTCCGAGACAGCCACCCCCGGCGACTATGGCTACACCTTC
CDR3aa: CASSETATPGDYGYTF

abundance: once
j_gene: TRBJ2-3
v_gene: TRBV19
d_gene: TRBD2
CDR3nt: TGTGCCAGTAGTTCGACTAGCGGGGCTGATACGCAGTATTTT
CDR3aa: CASSSTSGADTQYF

abundance: NA
j_gene: TRBJ2-3
v_gene: TRBV9
d_gene: TRBD1
CDR3nt: TGTGCCAGCAGCGACTCCATAGGTAGGGGGCAGGGCCGCACAGATACGCAGTATTTT
CDR3aa: CASSDSIGRGQGRTDTQYF

abundance: few
j_gene: TRBJ2-1
v_gene: TRBV7-6
d_gene: TRBD1
CDR3nt: TGTGCCAGCAGCCATAAACAAGGGACAGGCAATGAGCAGTTCTTC
CDR3aa: CASSHKQGTGNEQFF

abundance: NA
j_gene: TRBJ2-1
v_gene: TRBV27
d_gene: NA
CDR3nt: TGTGCCAGCAGTTCGGACTATTCCTCCTACAACGAGCAGTTCTTC
CDR3aa: CASSSDYSSYNEQFF

abundance: few
j_gene: TRBJ2-6
v_gene: TRBV6-5
d_gene: TRBD1
CDR3nt: TGTGCCAGCAGTTACTCGGTACAGGGGGCGACTGGGGCCAACGTCCTGACTTTC
CDR3aa: CASSYSVQGATGANVLTF

abundance: NA
j_gene: TRBJ1-5
v_gene: TRBV6-6
d_gene: NA
CDR3nt: TGTGCCAGCAGTTACGGGACCCTTAATCAGCCCCAGCATTTT
CDR3aa: CASSYGTLNQPQHF

abundance: many
j_gene: TRBJ1-4
v_gene: TRBV7-2
d_gene: TRBD1
CDR3nt: TGTGCCAGCAGCTTAGATACTTTGACAGGGGGTTATGAAAAACTGTTTTTT
CDR3aa: CASSLDTLTGGYEKLFF

abundance: few
j_gene: TRBJ1-5
v_gene: TRBV7-9
d_gene: NA
CDR3nt: TGTGCCAGCAGCTCGAAAAAGACCGGGCCCGTCGAAAGGAGCAATCAGCCCCAGCATTTT
CDR3aa: CASSSKKTGPVERSNQPQHF

abundance: few
j_gene: TRBJ1-1
v_gene: TRBV4-1
d_gene: NA
CDR3nt: TGCGCCAGCAGCCAAGATTATACATCTGAAGCTTTCTTT
CDR3aa: CASSQDYTSEAFF

abundance: NA
j_gene: TRBJ2-5
v_gene: TRBV27
d_gene: NA
CDR3nt: TGTGCCAGCAGTTTATCCGGGGCCACCCAGTACTTC
CDR3aa: CASSLSGATQYF

abundance: NA
j_gene: TRBJ1-6
v_gene: TRBV27
d_gene: NA
CDR3nt: TGTGCCAGCGGGTTAAGACCTGCGAGTTCACCCCTCCACTTT
CDR3aa: CASGLRPASSPLHF

abundance: NA
j_gene: TRBJ2-1
v_gene: TRBV4-1
d_gene: NA
CDR3nt: TGCGCCAGCAGCCAAGAACCCCGCGCGGTTAGCAATGAGCAGTTCTTC
CDR3aa: CASSQEPRAVSNEQFF